The clone carrying this T cell receptor beta chain occurred once. Its cognate antigen is unknown. This entry belongs to a study of cytomegalovirus exposure and HLA in healthy donors. About the research overall: The early release's HLA-typed donors yielded some 85 million unique TCRs. Study results and limitations: A prior analysis recorded that most TCR beta V segments were productive about 87% or about 30% of the time.

Trimming removed 8 bases at V and 5 bases at J, with 11 bases between. The CDR3 contains 12 residues. The germline V gene has CDR1 MDHEN and CDR2 SYDVKM. This PCR relied on a set of 60 Vbeta primers and 13 Jbeta primers. The data were produced by immunoSEQ multiplex PCR, yet TCRdb's version contains in-frame clones alone and is incomplete. The table records about 120,000 clones, more than 65% of them present only once. The sample taken for sequencing was PBMCs. This receptor was obtained from a man in his forties in good health and CMV-seropositive. The chain is built from TRBV28 and TRBJ2-3, with D maybe TRBD2 (5 bases). The CDR3 region is CASGPSLDTQYF. In DNA form, the CDR3 reads TGTGCCAGCGGGCCTAGCTTAGATACGCAGTATTTT.